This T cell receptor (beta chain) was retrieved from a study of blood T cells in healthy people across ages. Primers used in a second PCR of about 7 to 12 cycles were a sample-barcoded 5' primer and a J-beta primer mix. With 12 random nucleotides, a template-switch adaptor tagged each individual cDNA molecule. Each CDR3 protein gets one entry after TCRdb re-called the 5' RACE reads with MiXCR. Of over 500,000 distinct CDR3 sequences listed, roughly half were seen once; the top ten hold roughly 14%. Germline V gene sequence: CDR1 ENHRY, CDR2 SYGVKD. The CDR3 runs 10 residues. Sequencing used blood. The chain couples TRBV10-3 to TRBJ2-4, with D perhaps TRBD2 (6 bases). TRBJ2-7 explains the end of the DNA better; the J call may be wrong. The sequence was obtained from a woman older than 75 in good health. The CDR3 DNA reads TGTGCCATCGGGACTGACGAGCAGTACTTC. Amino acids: CAIGTDEQYF.